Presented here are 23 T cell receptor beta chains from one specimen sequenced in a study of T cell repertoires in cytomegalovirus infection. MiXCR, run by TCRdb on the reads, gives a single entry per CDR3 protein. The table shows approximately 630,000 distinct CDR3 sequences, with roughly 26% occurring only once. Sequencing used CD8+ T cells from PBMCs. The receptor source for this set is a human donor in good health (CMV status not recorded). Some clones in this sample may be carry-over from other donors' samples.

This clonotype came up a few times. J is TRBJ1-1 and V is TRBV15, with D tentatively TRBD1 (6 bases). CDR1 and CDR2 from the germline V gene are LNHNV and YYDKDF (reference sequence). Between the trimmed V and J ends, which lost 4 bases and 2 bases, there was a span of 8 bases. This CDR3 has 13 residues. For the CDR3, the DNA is TGTGCCACCAGCACAGGGGACAACACTGAAGCTTTCTTT. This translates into CATSTGDNTEAFF. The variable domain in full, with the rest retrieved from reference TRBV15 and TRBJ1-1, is DAMVIQNPRYQVTQFGKPVTLSCSQTLNHNVMYWYQQKSSQAPKLLFHYYDKDFNNEADTPDNFQSRRPNTSFCFLDIRSPGLGDTAMYLCATSTGDNTEAFFGQGTRLTVV.

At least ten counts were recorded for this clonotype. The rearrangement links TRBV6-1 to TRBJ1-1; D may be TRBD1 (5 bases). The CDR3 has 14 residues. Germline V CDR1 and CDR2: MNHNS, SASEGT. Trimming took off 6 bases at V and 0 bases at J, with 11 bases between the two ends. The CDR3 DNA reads TGTGCCAGCAGCGAGGGACTTTTGAACACTGAAGCTTTCTTT. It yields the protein CASSEGLLNTEAFF.

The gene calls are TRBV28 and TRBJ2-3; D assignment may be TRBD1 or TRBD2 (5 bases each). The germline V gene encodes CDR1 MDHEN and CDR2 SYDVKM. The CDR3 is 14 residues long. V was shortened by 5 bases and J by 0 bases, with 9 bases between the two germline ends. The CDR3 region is CASSRDLSTDTQYF. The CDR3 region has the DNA TGTGCCAGCAGTAGGGACCTCAGCACAGATACGCAGTATTTT.

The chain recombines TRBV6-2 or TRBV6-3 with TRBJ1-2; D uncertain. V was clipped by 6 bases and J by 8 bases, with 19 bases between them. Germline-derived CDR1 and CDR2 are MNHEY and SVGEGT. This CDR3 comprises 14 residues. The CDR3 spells CASSGTDGRPGYTF. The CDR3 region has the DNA TGTGCCAGCAGCGGAACGGACGGTCGCCCGGGCTACACCTTC.

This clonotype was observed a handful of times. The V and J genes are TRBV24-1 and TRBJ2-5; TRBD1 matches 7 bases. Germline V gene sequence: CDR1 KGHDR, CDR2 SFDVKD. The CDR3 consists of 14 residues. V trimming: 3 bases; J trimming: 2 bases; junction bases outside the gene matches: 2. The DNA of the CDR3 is TGTGCCACCAGTGATGACAGGGTTCAAGAGACCCAGTACTTC. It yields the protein CATSDDRVQETQYF.

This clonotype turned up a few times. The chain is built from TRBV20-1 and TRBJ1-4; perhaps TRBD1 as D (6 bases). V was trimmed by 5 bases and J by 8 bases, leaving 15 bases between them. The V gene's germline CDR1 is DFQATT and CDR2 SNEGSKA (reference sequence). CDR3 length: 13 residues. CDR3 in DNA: TGCAGTGCTCCAGGGGCAGGGTTGGAAAAACTGTTTTTT. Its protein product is CSAPGAGLEKLFF.

For the CDR3, the DNA is TGTGCCAGCAGCCCTGTTCGAGGCCGCCAAGAGACCCAGTACTTC. It translates to CASSPVRGRQETQYF. The gene calls are TRBV6-6 and TRBJ2-5; no definite D call. The V end lost 6 bases, the J end lost 1 base, and 15 bases lay between the germline ends. Germline-derived CDR1 and CDR2 are MNHNY and SVGAGI (reference sequence). This CDR3 has 15 residues.

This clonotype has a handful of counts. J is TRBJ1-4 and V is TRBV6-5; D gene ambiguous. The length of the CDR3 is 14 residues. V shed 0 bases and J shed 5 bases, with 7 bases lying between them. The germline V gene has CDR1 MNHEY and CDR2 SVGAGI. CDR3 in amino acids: CASSYSSGNEKLFF. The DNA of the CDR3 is TGTGCCAGCAGTTACTCAAGCGGGAATGAAAAACTGTTTTTT.

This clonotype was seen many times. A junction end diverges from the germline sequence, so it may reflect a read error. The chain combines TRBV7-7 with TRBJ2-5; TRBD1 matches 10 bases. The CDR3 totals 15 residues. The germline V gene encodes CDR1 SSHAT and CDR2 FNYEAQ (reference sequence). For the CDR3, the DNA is TGTGCTAGCAGCTGGACCGGGACAGGGGTTGAGACCCAGTACTTC. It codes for CASSWTGTGVETQYF. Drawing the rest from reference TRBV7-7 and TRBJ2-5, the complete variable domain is GAGVSQSPRYKVTKRGQDVTLRCDPISSHATLYWYQQALGQGPEFLTYFNYEAQPDKSGLPSDRFSAERPEGSISTLTIQRTEQRDSAMYRCASSWTGTGVETQYFGPGTRLLVL.

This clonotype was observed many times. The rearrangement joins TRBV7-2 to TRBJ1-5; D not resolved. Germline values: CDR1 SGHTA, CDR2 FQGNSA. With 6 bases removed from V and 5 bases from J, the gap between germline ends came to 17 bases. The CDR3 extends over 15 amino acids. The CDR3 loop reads CASSSVPQRDQPQHF. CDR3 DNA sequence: TGTGCCAGCAGTTCCGTCCCCCAGAGGGATCAGCCCCAGCATTTT.

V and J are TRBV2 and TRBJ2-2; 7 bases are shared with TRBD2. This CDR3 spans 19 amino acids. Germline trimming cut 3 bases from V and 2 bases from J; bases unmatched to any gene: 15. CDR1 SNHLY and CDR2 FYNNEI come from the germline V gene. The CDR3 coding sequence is TGTGCCAGCAGTGATTACGTCACCCGCGGGGGAGACAACACCGGGGAGCTGTTTTTT. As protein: CASSDYVTRGGDNTGELFF.

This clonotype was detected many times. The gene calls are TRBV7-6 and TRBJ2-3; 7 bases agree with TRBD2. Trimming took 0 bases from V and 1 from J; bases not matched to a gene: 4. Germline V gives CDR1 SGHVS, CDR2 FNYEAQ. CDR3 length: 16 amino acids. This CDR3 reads CASSLARGLRTDTQYF. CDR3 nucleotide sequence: TGTGCCAGCAGCTTAGCGCGGGGGTTGCGCACAGATACGCAGTATTTT. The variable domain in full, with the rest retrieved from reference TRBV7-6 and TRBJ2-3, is GAGVSQSPRYKVTKRGQDVALRCDPISGHVSLYWYRQALGQGPEFLTYFNYEAQQDKSGLPNDRFSAERPEGSISTLTIQRTEQRDSAMYRCASSLARGLRTDTQYFGPGTRLTVL.

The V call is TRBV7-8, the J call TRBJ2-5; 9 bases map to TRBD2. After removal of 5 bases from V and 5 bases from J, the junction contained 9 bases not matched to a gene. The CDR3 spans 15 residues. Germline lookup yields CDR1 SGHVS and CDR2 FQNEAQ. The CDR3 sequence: CASSPTSGFRETQYF. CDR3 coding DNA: TGTGCCAGCAGCCCGACTAGCGGCTTCCGGGAGACCCAGTACTTC.

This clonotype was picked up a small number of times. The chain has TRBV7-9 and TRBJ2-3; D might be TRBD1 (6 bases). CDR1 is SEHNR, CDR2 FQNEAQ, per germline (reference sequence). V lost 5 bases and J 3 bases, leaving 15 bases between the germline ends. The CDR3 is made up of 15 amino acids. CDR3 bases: TGTGCCAGCAGCCCGACTCAGGGGAAAACAGATACGCAGTATTTT. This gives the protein CASSPTQGKTDTQYF.

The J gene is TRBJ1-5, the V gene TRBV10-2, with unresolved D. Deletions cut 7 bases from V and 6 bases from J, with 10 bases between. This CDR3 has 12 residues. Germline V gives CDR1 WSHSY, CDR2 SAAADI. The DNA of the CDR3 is TGCGCCAGCAACGAGTGGGGTCAGCCCCAGCATTTT. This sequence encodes CASNEWGQPQHF.

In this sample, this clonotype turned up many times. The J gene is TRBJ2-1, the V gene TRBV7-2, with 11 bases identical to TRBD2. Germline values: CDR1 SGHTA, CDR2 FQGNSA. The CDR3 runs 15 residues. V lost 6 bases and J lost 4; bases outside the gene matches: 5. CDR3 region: CASSLSGGAYNEQFF. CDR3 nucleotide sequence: TGTGCCAGCAGTCTTAGCGGGGGGGCTTACAATGAGCAGTTCTTC.

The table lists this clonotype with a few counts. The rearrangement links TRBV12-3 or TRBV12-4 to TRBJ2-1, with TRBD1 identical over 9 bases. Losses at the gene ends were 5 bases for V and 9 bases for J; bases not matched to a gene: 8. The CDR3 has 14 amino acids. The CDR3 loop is CASSPGGQGFEQFF. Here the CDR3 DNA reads TGTGCCAGCAGTCCCGGGGGACAGGGTTTTGAGCAGTTCTTC.

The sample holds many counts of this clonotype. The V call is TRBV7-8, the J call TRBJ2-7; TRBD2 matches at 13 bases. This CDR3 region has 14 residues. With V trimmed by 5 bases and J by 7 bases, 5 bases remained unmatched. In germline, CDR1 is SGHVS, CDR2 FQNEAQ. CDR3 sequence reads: CASSPGLAGVEQYV. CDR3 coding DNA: TGTGCCAGCAGCCCCGGACTAGCGGGGGTTGAGCAGTACGTC.

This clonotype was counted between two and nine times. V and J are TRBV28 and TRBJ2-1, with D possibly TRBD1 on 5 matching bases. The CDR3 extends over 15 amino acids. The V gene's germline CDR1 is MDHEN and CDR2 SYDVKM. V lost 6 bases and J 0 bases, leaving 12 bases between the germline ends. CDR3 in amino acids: CASSPYRSSYNEQFF. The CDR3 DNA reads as TGTGCCAGCAGCCCTTACAGGAGCTCCTACAATGAGCAGTTCTTC.

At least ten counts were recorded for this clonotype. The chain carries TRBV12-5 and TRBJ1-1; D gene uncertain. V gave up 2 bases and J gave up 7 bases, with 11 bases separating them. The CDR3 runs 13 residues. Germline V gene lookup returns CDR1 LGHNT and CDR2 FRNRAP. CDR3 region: CASGLTTWSEAFF. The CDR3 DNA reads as TGTGCTAGTGGTTTGACGACGTGGAGTGAAGCTTTCTTT.

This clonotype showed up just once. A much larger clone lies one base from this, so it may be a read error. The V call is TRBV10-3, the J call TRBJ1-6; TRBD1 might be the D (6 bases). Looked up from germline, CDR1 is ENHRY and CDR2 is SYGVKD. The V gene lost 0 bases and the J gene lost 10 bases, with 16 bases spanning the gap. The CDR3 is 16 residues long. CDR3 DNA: TGTGCCATCAGTGAGTCGATCCAGGGGAGTAAGTCACCCCTCCACTTT. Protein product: CAISESIQGSKSPLHF.

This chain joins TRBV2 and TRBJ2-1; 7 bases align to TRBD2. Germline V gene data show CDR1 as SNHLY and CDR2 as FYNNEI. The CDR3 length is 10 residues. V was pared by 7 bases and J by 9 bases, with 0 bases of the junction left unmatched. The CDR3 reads CASTGGEQFF. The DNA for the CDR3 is TGTGCCAGCACGGGGGGTGAGCAGTTCTTC.

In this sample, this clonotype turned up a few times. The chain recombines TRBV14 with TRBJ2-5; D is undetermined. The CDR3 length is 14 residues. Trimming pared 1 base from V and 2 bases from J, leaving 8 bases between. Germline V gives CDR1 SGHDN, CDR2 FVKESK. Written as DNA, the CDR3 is TGTGCCAGCAGCCAAGTGCCTTTTCAAGAGACCCAGTACTTC. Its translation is CASSQVPFQETQYF.